These T cell receptor beta chains were read from a single sample in a study of T-cell memory formation after mild COVID-19. One entry per CDR3 protein, called by TCRdb with MiXCR from the 5' RACE reads. This sample has more than 250,000 distinct CDR3 sequences; 15% to 20% occur once, and the top ten carry roughly 20%. The sample taken for sequencing was PBMCs or a T cell subset sorted from them (not recorded which). The receptors were sampled from a man in his late teens or twenties who had mild COVID-19 (a few samples of this study predate the infection). Cell type and time point are not known. Both conserved end residues are part of each CDR3. The D gene is left open where the match is weak. A clone size is listed for some rows: how often the clone was seen (once, few, many), or a class if it is expanded.

clone size	D gene	V gene	J gene	CDR3 DNA	CDR3 protein
few	TRBD2	TRBV4-2	TRBJ2-7	TGTGCCAGCAGCCAAGATGGGACTAGCCTCTACGAGCAGTACTTC	CASSQDGTSLYEQYF
NA	TRBD2	TRBV7-3	TRBJ2-2	TGTGCCAGCAGCACAACTGGGGCGGGGGACACCGGGGAGCTGTTTTTT	CASSTTGAGDTGELFF
few	NA	TRBV6-2/TRBV6-3	TRBJ2-7	TGTGCCAGCCAGGGGCAGGGCTACGAGCAGTACTTC	CASQGQGYEQYF
few	TRBD1	TRBV5-1	TRBJ1-2	TGCGCCAGCAATTTCGGACAGGGCTACGGCTATGGCTACACCTTC	CASNFGQGYGYGYTF
few	NA	TRBV7-9	TRBJ2-1	TGTGCCAGCAGCTTAGCAGTGAATGAGCAGTTCTTC	CASSLAVNEQFF
NA	TRBD2	TRBV27	TRBJ2-3	TGTGCCAGCGGAGATCTGGGCGGGGGGGCTAGAGATACGCAGTATTTT	CASGDLGGGARDTQYF
NA	TRBD1	TRBV6-6	TRBJ1-2	TGTGCCAGCAGTGACGGACAGGGCACCTATGGCTACACCTTC	CASSDGQGTYGYTF
NA	NA	TRBV12-3/TRBV12-4	TRBJ1-1	TGTGCCAGCAGCCCAGCGGCCTACACTGAAGCTTTCTTT	CASSPAAYTEAFF
NA	NA	TRBV20-1	TRBJ2-5	TGCAGTGCTAAGGGACCTGGGGAGACCCAGTACTTC	CSAKGPGETQYF
NA	NA	TRBV15	TRBJ2-5	TGTGCCACCAGCAGAGGAGGGGAAGAGACCCAGTACTTC	CATSRGGEETQYF
NA	NA	TRBV25-1	TRBJ2-2	TGTGCCAGAAGTGATGGAGTAGGAGGTACCGGGGAGCTGTTTTTT	CARSDGVGGTGELFF
NA	NA	TRBV28	TRBJ1-4	TGTGCCAGCAGTTTGGGTATTAATGAAAAACTGTTTTTT	CASSLGINEKLFF
many	NA	TRBV5-1	TRBJ2-3	TGCGCCAGCAGCAAAAGGACAGCACGCACAGATACGCAGTATTTT	CASSKRTARTDTQYF
NA	NA	TRBV29-1	TRBJ2-3	TGCAGTGAGGGGGACAGCACAGATACGCAGTATTTT	CSEGDSTDTQYF
NA	TRBD1	TRBV3-1	TRBJ1-3	TGTGCCAGCAGCCAAGCGCAACAGGGGGCAACTGGAAACACCATATATTTT	CASSQAQQGATGNTIYF
many	NA	TRBV20-1	TRBJ2-5	TGCAGTGCTAGAGCGGGGGAAGAGACCCAGTACTTC	CSARAGEETQYF
many	NA	TRBV5-1	TRBJ2-1	TGCGCCAGCAGCCGAACCTCGGTCGGAGACTACAATGAGCAGTTCTTC	CASSRTSVGDYNEQFF
NA	TRBD1	TRBV4-1	TRBJ2-1	TGCGCCAGCAGCCAAGATTGGGGACAGCATCATTTCCAGTTCTTC	CASSQDWGQHHFQFF
many	NA	TRBV7-2	TRBJ2-1	TGTGCCAGCAGCCCTAGTCGCCCTCACAATGAGCAGTTCTTC	CASSPSRPHNEQFF
NA	NA	TRBV12-3/TRBV12-4	TRBJ2-1	TGTGCCAGCAGTGCGAATCTACTAGGGCCCTACAATGAGCAGTTCTTC	CASSANLLGPYNEQFF
NA	NA	TRBV6-1	TRBJ2-6	TGTGCCAGCAGTGAAACCCCTTCAGGGGCCCTCTCTGGGGCCAACGTCCTGACTTTC	CASSETPSGALSGANVLTF
NA	NA	TRBV7-2	TRBJ1-2	TGTGCCAGCAGCTTCCAATCCCAGGGACGGAATGGCTACACCTTC	CASSFQSQGRNGYTF
few	TRBD1	TRBV4-1	TRBJ1-1	TGCGCCAGCAAACAGGGGGCCCTGAACACTGAAGCTTTCTTT	CASKQGALNTEAFF
few	TRBD1	TRBV12-3/TRBV12-4	TRBJ2-1	TGTGCCAGCAGTCTCACTCGACAGGGGGCCACCCTCCAGTTCTTC	CASSLTRQGATLQFF
NA	NA	TRBV20-1	TRBJ2-1	TGCAGTGCTAGAGGGGGGGTACAGGGGTTGAATGAGCAGTTCTTC	CSARGGVQGLNEQFF
NA	TRBD2	TRBV5-1	TRBJ2-1	TGCGCCAGCAGCCCCGGGACTAGCGGCCTCTACAATGAGCAGTTCTTC	CASSPGTSGLYNEQFF